The rows below give T cell receptor beta chains drawn from one sample of a study of shared clonotypes between healthy human individuals. Clones were read by immunoSEQ multiplex PCR, and TCRdb kept only the in-frame ones, dropping some. The table has roughly 1.4 million clones, around 98.5% seen once. The material sequenced was naive CD4+ T cells sorted from blood. Receptor source: a man aged 25-45 years in good health. Each CDR3 is given with its conserved first and last residue. The D gene is left open where the match is weak. Clone size is not always given. Where it is, it says once, few, many or a class for expanded clones.

CDR3	DNA	size	V	D	J
CASSVKGDYEQYF	TGTGCCAGCAGTGTTAAAGGGGATTACGAGCAGTACTTC	once	TRBV6-1	NA	TRBJ2-7
CSARLNEQFF	TGCAGTGCTAGACTCAATGAGCAGTTCTTC	NA	TRBV20-1	NA	TRBJ2-1
CAWSVMAGGPLFSYNEQFF	TGTGCCTGGAGTGTAATGGCGGGAGGGCCCTTGTTCTCCTACAATGAGCAGTTCTTC	NA	TRBV30	TRBD2	TRBJ2-1
CASSRRRGRENTDTQYF	TGCGCCAGCAGCCGGCGGCGTGGGCGGGAAAACACAGATACGCAGTATTTT	NA	TRBV5-1	NA	TRBJ2-3
CASSVPVAGGSGEQFF	TGTGCCAGCAGCGTACCCGTAGCGGGAGGGTCCGGTGAGCAGTTCTTC	NA	TRBV9	TRBD2	TRBJ2-1
CAWREGHTDTQYF	TGTGCCTGGAGGGAGGGCCACACAGATACGCAGTATTTT	NA	TRBV7-9	TRBD2	TRBJ2-3
CASSLAGRGGGYTEAFF	TGTGCCAGCAGCTTAGCTGGCCGGGGTGGAGGTTACACTGAAGCTTTCTTT	once	TRBV7-9	NA	TRBJ1-1
CASSFGGLGLLSGSYEQYF	TGTGCCAGCAGTTTTGGGGGGTTAGGGCTCCTGTCGGGCTCCTACGAGCAGTACTTC	NA	TRBV28	NA	TRBJ2-7
CASSDTVDGQPQHF	TGTGCCAGCAGTGACACGGTGGATGGGCAGCCCCAGCATTTT	NA	TRBV2	NA	TRBJ1-5
CASSFGDGVRNTEAFF	NA	NA	TRBV5-1	NA	TRBJ1-1
CASWVSPYEQYF	TGTGCCAGCTGGGTTTCCCCCTACGAGCAGTACTTC	NA	TRBV2	NA	TRBJ2-7
CASSPVPLAKNIQYF	TGTGCCAGCAGTCCCGTGCCCCTGGCCAAAAACATTCAGTACTTC	NA	TRBV7-2	NA	TRBJ2-4
CASSPKGQDTDTQYF	TGTGCCAGCTCACCCAAGGGACAGGACACAGATACGCAGTATTTT	NA	TRBV18	TRBD1	TRBJ2-3
CASSPAGLAGGPYTQYF	TGTGCCAGCTCACCTGCGGGACTAGCGGGAGGGCCGTATACGCAGTATTTT	NA	TRBV18	TRBD2	TRBJ2-3
CASSIPLTGGYGYTF	TGTGCCAGTAGTATTCCCCTGACAGGGGGCTATGGCTACACCTTC	NA	TRBV19	TRBD1	TRBJ1-2
CSAGTIETQYF	TGCAGTGCTGGGACAATAGAGACCCAGTACTTC	NA	TRBV20-1	NA	TRBJ2-5
CASSLATSYEQYF	TGTGCCAGCAGTTTAGCCACGTCCTACGAGCAGTACTTC	NA	TRBV28	NA	TRBJ2-7
CASSTGLAGRTQYF	TGTGCCAGCAGCACCGGACTAGCGGGACGGACCCAGTACTTC	NA	TRBV5-5	TRBD2	TRBJ2-5
CASSTSGRASPDTQYF	TGTGCCAGCAGCACTAGCGGGAGGGCCTCCCCAGATACGCAGTATTTT	NA	TRBV11-3	TRBD2	TRBJ2-3
CASSLEPVGDVVGTYEQYF	TGTGCCAGCAGCTTGGAGCCGGTGGGAGACGTTGTCGGAACCTACGAGCAGTACTTC	NA	TRBV7-9	NA	TRBJ2-7
CASSPRTSTGELFF	TGTGCCAGCAGTCCACGGACTAGCACGGGGGAGCTGTTTTTT	NA	TRBV2	TRBD2	TRBJ2-2
CATSRGAGYGYGYTF	TGTGCCACCAGCAGAGGGGCAGGGTATGGCTATGGCTACACCTTC	once	TRBV15	NA	TRBJ1-2
CASTERTTPGDTQYF	TGTGCCAGCACCGAGAGGACTACTCCGGGAGATACGCAGTATTTT	NA	TRBV2	NA	TRBJ2-3
CASRFLAGAHHEQYF	TGTGCCAGCAGATTTCTAGCGGGAGCTCACCACGAGCAGTACTTC	NA	TRBV7-9	TRBD2	TRBJ2-7
CASSLARNSYNEQFF	TGCGCCAGCAGCTTGGCGCGGAACTCCTACAATGAGCAGTTCTTC	NA	TRBV5-1	NA	TRBJ2-1
CASTYGLAALMDAQYF	TGTGCCAGCACCTATGGGCTAGCGGCTTTAATGGATGCGCAGTATTTT	NA	TRBV5-5	TRBD2	TRBJ2-3
CASSALDNQPQHF	TGTGCCAGCAGCGCCCTAGACAATCAGCCCCAGCATTTT	once	TRBV6-5	NA	TRBJ1-5
CASSPLSYEQYF	TGTGCCAGCTCACCCCTCTCCTACGAGCAGTACTTC	NA	TRBV18	NA	TRBJ2-7
CASSWGGEKLFF	TGTGCCAGCAGTTGGGGGGGCGAAAAACTGTTTTTT	NA	TRBV6-6	NA	TRBJ1-4
CAISDFGRGEQYF	TGTGCCATCAGTGACTTCGGCAGGGGTGAGCAGTACTTC	NA	TRBV10-3	NA	TRBJ2-7
CASSQGQIYEQYF	TGCGCCAGCAGCCAAGGACAGATCTACGAGCAGTACTTC	NA	TRBV5-1	NA	TRBJ2-7
CASSSGRYYEQYF	TGTGCCAGCAGCAGCGGGAGATACTACGAGCAGTACTTC	once	TRBV7-2	TRBD2	TRBJ2-7
CASGDNSEQYF	TGTGCCAGCGGGGACAATTCCGAGCAGTACTTC	NA	TRBV2	NA	TRBJ2-7
CAIQPTSGRTNEQYF	TGTGCCATTCAACCGACTAGCGGGAGGACAAACGAGCAGTACTTC	NA	TRBV10-3	TRBD2	TRBJ2-7
CASSSFQSYEQYF	TGTGCCAGCAGCTCTTTTCAGTCCTACGAGCAGTACTTC	once	TRBV28	NA	TRBJ2-7
CSVEGPWTGESYEQYF	TGCAGCGTTGAAGGGCCTTGGACAGGGGAATCCTACGAGCAGTACTTC	NA	TRBV29-1	TRBD1	TRBJ2-7
CASSYRGDRRDEQYF	TGTGCCAGCAGCTACCGAGGGGATAGGAGGGACGAGCAGTACTTC	NA	TRBV7-2	NA	TRBJ2-7
CASSLAQGPLNTEAFF	TGCGCCAGCAGCTTGGCGCAGGGGCCGTTGAACACTGAAGCTTTCTTT	NA	TRBV5-1	NA	TRBJ1-1
CASSHSGSSYNEQFF	TGTGCCAGCAGCCATAGCGGGAGCTCCTACAATGAGCAGTTCTTC	NA	TRBV13	TRBD2	TRBJ2-1
CASSPLGGDGEQYF	TGCGCCAGCAGCCCACTGGGGGGAGATGGCGAGCAGTACTTC	NA	TRBV10-2	NA	TRBJ2-7
CASSVAGPNYNEQFF	TGTGCCAGCAGCGTAGCAGGCCCTAACTACAATGAGCAGTTCTTC	once	TRBV9	NA	TRBJ2-1
CASSYSNQDSYTF	TGTGCCAGCAGTTACTCGAACCAGGACAGCTACACCTTC	NA	TRBV6-6	NA	TRBJ1-2
CASSHKNLAGTSYEQYF	TGTGCCAGCAGTCACAAGAACCTAGCGGGAACCTCCTACGAGCAGTACTTC	once	TRBV2	TRBD2	TRBJ2-7
CASGREVADTQYF	TGTGCCAGCGGACGAGAGGTCGCAGATACGCAGTATTTT	once	TRBV7-2	NA	TRBJ2-3
CAIFGQVSYEQYF	TGCGCCATCTTCGGACAGGTCTCCTACGAGCAGTACTTC	NA	TRBV23-1	TRBD1	TRBJ2-7
CASSLAGGQPQHF	TGTGCCAGCAGTTTGGCGGGCGGGCAGCCCCAGCATTTT	NA	TRBV28	NA	TRBJ1-5